Described below is a single T cell receptor beta chain sequence and its context. The data are from a study of OX40 agonist ivuxolimab in advanced cancers. Trimming shortened V by 6 bases and J by 1 base, and 16 bases separated the two germline ends. CDR3 length: 16 amino acids. The germline V gene encodes CDR1 SGHAT and CDR2 FQNNGV. The repertoire was sequenced with immunoSEQ multiplex PCR; TCRdb's copy has only in-frame clones and lacks some. The table records about 61,000 clones, approximately 92% of them present only once. Source: CD4+ or CD8+ T cells sorted from blood, taken in a trial of the OX40 agonist ivuxolimab. V and J are TRBV11-2 and TRBJ1-3; D possibly corresponds to TRBD1 (5 bases). The TCR comes from an adult with an advanced solid tumor such as melanoma, head and neck, liver or kidney cancer. This CDR3 is CASRMWGTGSGNTIYF. The CDR3 coding sequence is TGTGCCAGCAGGATGTGGGGCACCGGATCTGGAAACACCATATATTTT.